This T cell receptor (beta chain) comes out of a study of blood T cell repertoires in COVID-19 (dated by TCRdb to about 2020). Background on the whole study: Samples covering the acute and convalescent phases of COVID-19 were provided by collaborators in the United States, Italy and Spain. The material from the prospective study consisted of cDNA or gDNA derived from T cells, B-cell-depleted T cells, or PBMCs. The dataset comprised deeply sampled blood TCRbeta repertoires from subjects exposed to, actively infected with, or recovered from COVID-19. The repertoires were released in a freely available public database meant as a resource for research on the immune response to SARS-CoV-2. The samples were drawn from the first 160 participants of the ongoing ImmuneRACE study and from 950 to 1,500 subjects provided by 6 global collaborators. A de-identified subject ID, COVID-19 status, age in years and sex were almost always included in the sample metadata. HLA class I and class II types, where available, came from metadata supplied by the sample provider rather than from assay-based typing. The paper's findings and limits, for the study overall: Clinical and demographic metadata were provided uncurated, with the amount varying by source and participant.

In the prospective study, participants were roughly 18 to 100 years old, resided in about two dozen geographic areas of the United States, and were enrolled through a virtual design. To assign participants to cohorts, the prospective study relied on clinical history that participants themselves reported in a screening survey and a study questionnaire. ImmuneRACE Cohort 3 recovered participants were defined by two consecutive negative NP/OP PCR tests, healthcare professional clearance, or symptom resolution. In the prospective study, whole blood, serum and a nasopharyngeal or oropharyngeal swab were collected from each participant by mobile phlebotomists. Participants in the prospective study had the option to provide additional blood draws and questionnaires over a roughly 2-month period. Before DNA extraction, blood samples from the prospective study were shipped at room temperature or frozen.

In regard to this clone: Its antigen target is currently unknown. Nothing much larger sits one base from this clone, and base qualities are not available.

In the germline V gene (reference sequence), CDR1 corresponds to MNHNY and CDR2 to SVGAGI. V lost 0 bases and J lost 7 bases; the stretch between them is 13 bases long. The CDR3 covers 15 residues, taking in both the cysteine and the phenylalanine. Just CDR3 DNA is preserved here, 45 bases in frame from base 1. TCRbeta CDR3 regions were amplified from genomic DNA by means of the immunoSEQ Assay, a bias-controlled multiplex PCR. On the authors' methods: Within the assay, amplification of reference gene primers was used to estimate how many nucleated cells each sample contained. Sequence reads were collapsed and filtered to measure the absolute abundance of every unique TCRbeta CDR3 rearrangement. For each sample, productive Simpson clonality was calculated as the square root of Simpson's diversity index across productive rearrangements. What TCRdb holds here is the immuneACCESS table cut down to in-frame rearrangements. Part of the clones is not present; checked against another copy, under half of the missing clones reflect an unresolved V gene, and the others are unexplained. That table furnishes V, J and clone size, whereas the DNA furnished D and trimming. A total of 300,000 to 350,000 clones appear in this sample, approximately 85% of them only once. The top ten clonotypes cover around 2.2% of the sample.

The source is a man in his thirties or forties who had recovered from COVID-19. Source material: PBMCs or T cells enriched from blood (not recorded which). The chain employs TRBV6-6 and TRBJ1-3, with no confident D gene call. The DNA is TGTGCCAGCAGTTACTCGACAATGTATGACAACACCATATATTTT. This gives the protein CASSYSTMYDNTIYF.